This TCR beta chain was recovered during a study of identical twins. The cDNA had a unique molecular identifier and a template-switch universal primer site. TCRdb fed the 5' RACE reads into MiXCR, producing one record per CDR3 protein. This sample has about 340,000 distinct CDR3 sequences, with approximately 13% found just once. To note about this clonotype: Its target is unknown.

The CDR3 consists of 12 residues. Germline V gene lookup returns CDR1 SQVTM and CDR2 ANQGSEA. Trimming took off 3 bases at V and 9 bases at J, with 14 bases between the two ends. Findings of the study overall: Weaker excess twin sharing was seen among beta out-of-frame sequences. Zero-insertion findings could be partly confounded by invariant cells (MAIT and iNKT cells).

This sample was also put to use in a study of yellow fever vaccine responses in identical twins.

What was sequenced was CD8+ T cells sorted from blood. The V gene is TRBV29-1, the J gene TRBJ1-2; tentatively, D is TRBD1 (5 bases). This TCR derives from a woman between 18 and 29 years old in good health. CDR3 loop: CSVDIGAVSYTF. The CDR3 nucleotides read TGCAGCGTTGATATAGGGGCCGTGAGCTACACCTTC.